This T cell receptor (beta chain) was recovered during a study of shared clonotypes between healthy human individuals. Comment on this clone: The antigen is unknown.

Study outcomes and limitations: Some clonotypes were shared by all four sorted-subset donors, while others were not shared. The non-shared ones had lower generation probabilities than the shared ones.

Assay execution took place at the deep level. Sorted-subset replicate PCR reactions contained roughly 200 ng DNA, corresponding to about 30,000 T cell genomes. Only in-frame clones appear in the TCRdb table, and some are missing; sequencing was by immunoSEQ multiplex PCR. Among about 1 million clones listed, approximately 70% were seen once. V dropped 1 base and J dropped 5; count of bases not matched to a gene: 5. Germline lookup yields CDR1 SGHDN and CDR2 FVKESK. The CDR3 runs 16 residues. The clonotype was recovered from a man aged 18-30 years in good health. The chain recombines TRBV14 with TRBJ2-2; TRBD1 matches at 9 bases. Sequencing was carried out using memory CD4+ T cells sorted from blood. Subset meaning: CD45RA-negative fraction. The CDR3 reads CASSQVGTGLTGELFF. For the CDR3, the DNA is TGTGCCAGCAGCCAAGTCGGGACAGGGTTGACCGGGGAGCTGTTTTTT.